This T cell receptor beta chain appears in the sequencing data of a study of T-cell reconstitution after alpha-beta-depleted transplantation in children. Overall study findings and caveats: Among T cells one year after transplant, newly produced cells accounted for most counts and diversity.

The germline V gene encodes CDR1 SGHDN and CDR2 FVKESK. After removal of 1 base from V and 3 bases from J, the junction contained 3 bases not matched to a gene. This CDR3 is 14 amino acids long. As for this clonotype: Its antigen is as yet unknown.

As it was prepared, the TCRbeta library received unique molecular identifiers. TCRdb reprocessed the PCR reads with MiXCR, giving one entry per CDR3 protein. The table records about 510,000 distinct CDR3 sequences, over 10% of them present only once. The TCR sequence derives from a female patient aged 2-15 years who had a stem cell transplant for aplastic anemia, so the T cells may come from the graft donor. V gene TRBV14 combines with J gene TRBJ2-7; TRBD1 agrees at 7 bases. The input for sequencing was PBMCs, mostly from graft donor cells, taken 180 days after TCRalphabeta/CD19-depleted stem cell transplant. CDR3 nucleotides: TGTGCCAGCAGCCAAGTGGACAGGCACTACGAGCAGTACTTC. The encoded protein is CASSQVDRHYEQYF.